This T cell receptor beta chain was identified during a study of cytomegalovirus exposure and HLA in healthy donors. It was with 60 Vbeta and 13 Jbeta primers that the PCR ran. This table comes from immunoSEQ multiplex PCR, and its TCRdb copy is limited to in-frame clones, with some not included. This table has tens of thousands of clones, about 87% appearing once. Healthy bone marrow donors formed the donor group. CDR3 length equals 14 residues. Germline values: CDR1 MDHEN, CDR2 SYDVKM. The germline V and J ends were trimmed by 2 bases and 4 bases, with 11 bases remaining between them. The rearrangement links TRBV28 to TRBJ1-2; D uncertain. Sequencing was performed on PBMCs. This clonotype was obtained from a boy aged 5 to 17 in good health and CMV-seronegative. For the CDR3, the DNA is TGTGCCAGCAGTTTAGCGAGTGTTGCCTATGGCTACACCTTC. It translates to CASSLASVAYGYTF.